The TCR beta chain described here comes from a study of blood T cell repertoires in COVID-19. Background on the study: Samples taken during acute and convalescent COVID-19 were collected in the United States, Italy and Spain.

The V and J ends lost 5 bases and 10 bases respectively, with 12 bases between them. Germline values: CDR1 ENHRY, CDR2 SYGVKD. The CDR3 consists of 13 residues. In the source study's methods: For nucleated cells, counts were estimated from reference gene primer amplification. The method was immunoSEQ multiplex PCR; TCRdb's version includes in-frame clones alone and lacks a portion of them. For V, J and clone size, that table is used; D and trimming come from the DNA. The sample consists of 200,000 to 250,000 clones, around four fifths of them appearing once. Recruited during active infection, patients (from Seattle) were subsequently followed longitudinally.

Sequenced material: peripheral blood. The gene calls are TRBV10-3 and TRBJ1-6; the D gene is possibly TRBD1 (6 bases). This TCR was sampled from a woman older than 75 with COVID-19, enrolled during active disease. The CDR3 coding sequence is TGTGCCATCAGTCAACAGGGAGAGTCACCCCTCCACTTT. It encodes CAISQQGESPLHF.